A single sample is the source of the 13 T cell receptor beta chains below, sequenced in a study of vaccination effects on CD4 cells after COVID-19 (dated by TCRdb to 2022 to 2024). These TCRs are of unknown antigen specificity. Library prep was done by the immunoSEQ multiplex PCR assay. TCRdb's version of the immuneACCESS table is confined to in-frame rearrangements and falls short of the full clone set. An unresolved V gene accounts for under half of the shortfall where checked; the remainder is of unknown origin. Counted in this sample were approximately 28,000 clones; roughly 70% of them appeared once. Around 9% of the sample is held by the ten biggest clonotypes. In the ViraFEST assay, PBMC were stimulated with viral peptide pools, and antigen-specific CD4+ T cell clonotypes were then identified by expansion using TCR sequencing. After more than nine days of culture, CD4+ T cells were isolated with the EasySep CD4+ T cell isolation kit. Each participant received two doses of an mRNA SARS-CoV-2 vaccine, either BNT162b2 or mRNA-1273.

The sample in question was CD4+ T cells from PBMCs cultured with HCoV-NL63 spike peptides, obtained after COVID-19 vaccination. Interpreted using the paper, the cell subset or site label stands for: HCoV-NL63 spike overlapping peptide pool stimulation. The receptors come from a human donor who received a COVID-19 vaccine.

The V call is TRBV9, the J call TRBJ2-3, with 11 nucleotides matching TRBD2. With 6 bases clipped from V and 3 bases from J, the junction kept 6 bases outside the gene matches. Germline CDR1 and CDR2: SGDLS and YYNGEE. CDR3 length equals 15 residues. Here the CDR3 reads CASTATSGGTDTQYF. The CDR3 DNA is TGTGCCAGCACCGCTACTAGCGGGGGAACAGATACGCAGTATTTT.

This sequence joins TRBV14 and TRBJ1-1, with D uncertain. Germline V gives CDR1 SGHDN, CDR2 FVKESK. The CDR3 has 13 amino acids. Trimming cost V 0 bases and J 10 bases, with 12 bases left between them. CDR3 in amino acids: CASSQETAGGAFF. The CDR3 DNA follows: TGTGCCAGCAGCCAAGAAACCGCCGGAGGAGCTTTCTTT.

V gene TRBV29-1 combines with J gene TRBJ2-2, with 14 nucleotides matching TRBD2. CDR3 size: 17 residues. Germline-derived CDR1 and CDR2 are SQVTM and ANQGSEA. J was trimmed by 3 bases and V by 5 bases; bases with no gene match: 8. As DNA, the CDR3 is TGCAGCGTTTCGACTAGCGGGAGGGCCCGGGACACCGGGGAGCTGTTTTTT. Translating it yields CSVSTSGRARDTGELFF.

The chain links TRBV6-5 to TRBJ2-7; TRBD2 aligns across 12 bases. The trim removed 6 bases at V and 5 bases at J, leaving 8 bases unmatched. Germline V gene lookup returns CDR1 MNHEY and CDR2 SVGAGI. The CDR3 totals 15 residues. The CDR3 region is CASRVTSGGFNEQYF. The DNA of the CDR3 is TGTGCCAGCAGAGTAACTAGCGGGGGGTTTAACGAGCAGTACTTC.

The chain links TRBV4-2 to TRBJ2-7; 7 bases are shared with TRBD2. CDR1 and CDR2 from the germline V gene are LGHNA and YNFKEQ. Trimming removed 10 bases from V and 0 bases from J; junction bases left unmatched: 12. This CDR3 is 15 amino acids long. CDR3 nucleotide sequence: TGTGCCACCAGATCCGGGGGGTTGAGCTCCTACGAGCAGTACTTC. This sequence encodes CATRSGGLSSYEQYF.

The V and J genes are TRBV27 and TRBJ2-1, with 10 bases fitting TRBD2. Germline-derived CDR1 and CDR2 are MNHEY and SMNVEV (reference sequence). The length of the CDR3 is 15 residues. Trimming cost V 7 bases and J 6 bases; bases outside gene matches: 9. CDR3 in DNA: TGTGCCAGCACCCCTTTGGGGACTAGCGTCAATGAGCAGTTCTTC. Its translation is CASTPLGTSVNEQFF.

This chain links TRBV12-3 or TRBV12-4 with TRBJ2-3; a weak D match, TRBD1 (7 bases). V was cut by 3 bases and J by 8 bases, with 12 bases left in between. This CDR3 is 13 amino acids long. The CDR3 is CASSFRQGGTQYF. As DNA, the CDR3 is TGTGCCAGCAGTTTCAGACAGGGAGGTACGCAGTATTTT.

The chain has TRBV12-3 or TRBV12-4 and TRBJ1-5; D remains ambiguous. With 6 bases removed from V and 3 bases from J, the gap between germline ends came to 9 bases. The CDR3 totals 13 residues. CDR3 in amino acids: CASRYTVNQPQHF. The DNA for the CDR3 is TGTGCCAGCAGGTACACGGTCAATCAGCCCCAGCATTTT.

The sample holds a few counts of this clone. The J gene is TRBJ2-5, the V gene TRBV6-5; 9 nucleotides agree with TRBD2. V lost 5 bases, J lost 3 bases, and 4 bases stayed unmatched. The CDR3 length is 14 residues. CDR1 MNHEY and CDR2 SVGAGI come from the germline V gene. DNA of the CDR3: TGTGCCAGCAGTATAGCGGGGGCGAAAGAGACCCAGTACTTC. Translating gives CASSIAGAKETQYF.

J is TRBJ1-2 and V is TRBV3-1 (or the pseudogene TRBV3-2); no firm D call. Germline-derived CDR1 and CDR2 are LGHDT and YNNKEL (reference sequence). The CDR3 contains 17 residues. V shed 0 bases and J shed 4 bases, with 18 bases lying between them. For the CDR3, the DNA is TGTGCCAGCAGCCAAGAGCGACTTGGATTTCCGCTCTATGGCTACACCTTC. Its protein is CASSQERLGFPLYGYTF.

This clone has just one count. V gene TRBV5-8 combines with J gene TRBJ1-1; perhaps TRBD1 as D (5 bases). Between the trimmed V and J ends, which lost 1 base and 5 bases, there was a span of 18 bases. This CDR3 region has 16 residues. The V gene's germline CDR1 is SGHTS and CDR2 YDEGEE. For the CDR3, the DNA is TGTGCCAGCAGCTTGTTGTTAGGGCAGGGCGAGACTGAAGCTTTCTTT. Its protein product is CASSLLLGQGETEAFF.

This chain links TRBV12-5 with TRBJ1-2, with a possible D match to TRBD1 (6 bases). Trimming removed 6 bases from V and 4 bases from J, with 21 bases in between. This CDR3 has 16 amino acids. The V gene's germline CDR1 is LGHNT and CDR2 FRNRAP. The CDR3 loop is CASGPAGGPTGYGYTF. CDR3 in DNA: TGTGCTAGTGGGCCCGCGGGGGGCCCAACAGGCTATGGCTACACCTTC. The full variable domain, completed using reference TRBV12-5 and TRBJ1-2, is DARVTQTPRHKVTEMGQEVTMRCQPILGHNTVFWYRQTMMQGLELLAYFRNRAPLDDSGMPKDRFSAEMPDATLATLKIQPSEPRDSAVYFCASGPAGGPTGYGYTFGSGTRLTVV.

The V gene is TRBV10-2, the J gene TRBJ2-5, with 9 bases fitting TRBD1. Germline assignment: CDR1 WSHSY and CDR2 SAAADI. The CDR3 runs 15 residues. V dropped 0 bases and J dropped 5; count of bases not matched to a gene: 4. CDR3 coding DNA: TGCGCCAGCAGTGAGTCCGGGACAGGGAGGGAGACCCAGTACTTC. This gives the protein CASSESGTGRETQYF.